This passage covers 29 T cell receptor beta chains from one sample sequenced in a study of cytomegalovirus exposure and HLA in healthy donors. Amplification used 60 Vbeta primers and 13 Jbeta primers. Sequencing was performed with immunoSEQ multiplex PCR; in TCRdb, only in-frame clones are kept and a portion is missing. The sample has about 190,000 clones; under 80% are singletons. The sample taken for sequencing was PBMCs. These TCRs come from a man aged 30 to 45 in good health and CMV-seropositive.

The rearrangement joins TRBV6-5 to TRBJ2-5, with D tentatively TRBD1 (5 bases). The CDR3 is 15 amino acids. V shed 2 bases and J shed 4 bases, with 14 bases lying between them. Germline CDR1 is MNHEY and CDR2 is SVGAGI. This chain's CDR3 is CASSYDGQLGETQYF. The CDR3 DNA reads as TGTGCCAGCAGTTACGATGGACAACTCGGAGAGACCCAGTACTTC.

This chain uses TRBV7-2 with TRBJ2-1; 9 bases are shared with TRBD1. This CDR3 spans 15 amino acids. Looked up from germline, CDR1 is SGHTA and CDR2 is FQGNSA. V lost 5 bases and J lost 3; bases outside the gene matches: 5. DNA for the CDR3: TGTGCCAGCAGCCCGGGGACAGGGTTCTACAATGAGCAGTTCTTC. It specifies CASSPGTGFYNEQFF.

This chain uses TRBV4-3 with TRBJ1-5; no firm D call. Germline lookup yields CDR1 LGHNA and CDR2 YSLEER. V was pared by 0 bases and J by 5 bases, with 11 bases between. The CDR3 is made up of 15 amino acids. The CDR3 coding sequence is TGCGCCAGCAGCCAAGAAGAGGGTGTCTATCAGCCCCAGCATTTT. Translation: CASSQEEGVYQPQHF.

The chain carries TRBV28 and TRBJ2-2; TRBD2 aligns across 9 bases. V lost 5 bases and J lost 6; bases outside the gene matches: 4. The CDR3 is 14 residues long. CDR1 and CDR2 (germline): MDHEN, SYDVKM. The CDR3 DNA is TGTGCCAGCAGTGATGCGGGAGGGTCCGGGGAGCTGTTTTTT. It yields the protein CASSDAGGSGELFF.

The genes are TRBV9 and TRBJ2-3; tentative D call: TRBD2 (7 bases). Germline V gives CDR1 SGDLS, CDR2 YYNGEE. CDR3 length: 14 residues. V dropped 6 bases and J dropped 4 bases, with 15 bases sitting between them. The CDR3 here is CASTTGGAADTQYF. CDR3 coding DNA: TGTGCCAGCACGACGGGGGGCGCGGCAGATACGCAGTATTTT. The full variable domain, in which reference TRBV9 and TRBJ2-3 provide the parts outside the CDR3, is DSGVTQTPKHLITATGQRVTLRCSPRSGDLSVYWYQQSLDQGLQFLIQYYNGEERAKGNILERFSAQQFPDLHSELNLSSLELGDSALYFCASTTGGAADTQYFGPGTRLTVL.

The chain links TRBV10-3 to TRBJ2-2; 12 bases fit TRBD2. The length of the CDR3 is 17 residues. J gave up 6 bases and V 6 bases, and 11 bases lay outside the gene matches. Germline values: CDR1 ENHRY, CDR2 SYGVKD. For the CDR3, the DNA is TGTGCCATCAGCCTTTCCCTAGCGGGAGGGCCTTCCGGGGAGCTGTTTTTT. Translation gives CAISLSLAGGPSGELFF.

V gene TRBV7-3 combines with J gene TRBJ2-1; 11 positions agree with TRBD2. The CDR3 contains 14 residues. With V trimmed by 3 bases and J by 7 bases, 2 bases remained unmatched. Germline lookup yields CDR1 SGHTA and CDR2 FQGTGA. In DNA form, the CDR3 reads TGTGCCAGCAGCTTTGCTAGCGGGGGGAATGAGCAGTTCTTC. Its protein is CASSFASGGNEQFF.

The chain is built from TRBV7-2 and TRBJ2-7; a possible D gene is TRBD2 (6 bases). This CDR3 region has 18 residues. Germline V gene sequence: CDR1 SGHTA, CDR2 FQGNSA. Trimming stripped 3 bases from V and 4 bases from J, with 25 bases between. Here the CDR3 reads CASSFSGGVGQGAYEQYF. DNA of the CDR3: TGTGCCAGCAGCTTTAGCGGAGGGGTCGGGCAGGGTGCATACGAGCAGTACTTC.

This sequence joins TRBV19 and TRBJ2-1, with 14 nucleotides matching TRBD2. In germline, CDR1 is LNHDA, CDR2 SQIVND (reference sequence). Trimming took 5 bases from V and 7 from J; bases not matched to a gene: 4. The CDR3 loop spans 15 amino acids. CDR3 DNA: TGTGCCAGTAGTCTGACTAGCGGGGGGGCTAATGAGCAGTTCTTC. Its protein is CASSLTSGGANEQFF.

J is TRBJ2-3 and V is TRBV11-2; D is uncertain. The CDR3 length is 14 residues. The germline V gene has CDR1 SGHAT and CDR2 FQNNGV. Trimming cost V 3 bases and J 0 bases, with 7 bases left between them. CDR3 bases: TGTGCCAGCAGCTTTACGAGGAGCACAGATACGCAGTATTTT. Amino acids: CASSFTRSTDTQYF.

The chain joins TRBV9 to TRBJ2-7; no clear D. CDR1 and CDR2 (germline): SGDLS, YYNGEE. CDR3 size: 14 residues. V was clipped by 4 bases and J by 1 base, with 12 bases between them. The CDR3 protein is CASSPLGDSYEQYF. The CDR3 nucleotides read TGTGCCAGCAGCCCCCTAGGCGATTCCTACGAGCAGTACTTC. The complete variable domain, with remaining parts taken from reference TRBV9 and TRBJ2-7, reads DSGVTQTPKHLITATGQRVTLRCSPRSGDLSVYWYQQSLDQGLQFLIQYYNGEERAKGNILERFSAQQFPDLHSELNLSSLELGDSALYFCASSPLGDSYEQYFGPGTRLTVT.

The chain links TRBV11-1 to TRBJ2-6, with D maybe TRBD2 (5 bases). The V end was cut by 6 bases, the J end by 4 bases, with 19 bases between. CDR1 and CDR2 (germline): SGHAT, FQDESV (reference sequence). The CDR3 has 17 residues. CDR3 region: CASSQRPGSTGANVLTF. CDR3 DNA: TGTGCCAGCAGTCAACGCCCGGGATCAACCGGGGCCAACGTCCTGACTTTC.

A few counts support this clone. The chain couples TRBV7-6 to TRBJ2-3; 10 bases align to TRBD2. V gave up 5 bases and J gave up 4 bases; unmatched junction bases: 9. The CDR3 has 16 amino acids. Germline V gene sequence: CDR1 SGHVS, CDR2 FNYEAQ. The CDR3 DNA reads as TGTGCCAGCAGCACCCAAGCGGGAGGGGCGGCAGATACGCAGTATTTT. Translating it yields CASSTQAGGAADTQYF.

CDR3 region: CASKWGDEQFF. In nucleotides, the CDR3 is TGTGCCAGCAAGTGGGGGGATGAGCAGTTCTTC. The chain couples TRBV6-6 to TRBJ2-1, with D perhaps TRBD2 (6 bases). V gave up 7 bases and J gave up 8 bases, with 9 bases separating them. Germline CDR1 is MNHNY and CDR2 is SVGAGI (reference sequence). This CDR3 has 11 amino acids.

The chain employs TRBV6-5 and TRBJ2-5, with 7 nucleotides matching TRBD1. V lost 5 bases, J lost 1 base, and 4 bases stayed unmatched. The CDR3 covers 14 residues. CDR1 is MNHEY and CDR2 is SVGAGI in the germline V gene. CDR3 amino acids: CASSPRDSQETQYF. DNA for the CDR3: TGTGCCAGCAGTCCCCGGGACAGCCAAGAGACCCAGTACTTC.

This chain joins TRBV13 and TRBJ1-2, with D tentatively TRBD1 (6 bases). Germline CDR1 reads PRHDT; CDR2 reads FYEKMQ (reference sequence). This CDR3 comprises 14 residues. Trimming took 3 bases from V and 7 from J, leaving 15 bases between them. The CDR3, as DNA: TGTGCCAGCAGCTTGACCGACAGGATTACTGGCTACACCTTC. It encodes CASSLTDRITGYTF.

A few counts support this clone. The chain recombines TRBV7-6 with TRBJ2-5; weak D call: TRBD1 (6 bases). The CDR3 has 14 residues. The V and J ends lost 3 bases and 0 bases respectively, with 8 bases between them. Looked up from germline, CDR1 is SGHVS and CDR2 is FNYEAQ. The CDR3 nucleotides read TGTGCCAGCAGCTTGGGGGCCTACCAAGAGACCCAGTACTTC. It is translated as CASSLGAYQETQYF.

The rearrangement joins TRBV5-4 to TRBJ2-2, with a tentative D call TRBD2 (5 bases). Germline V gene lookup returns CDR1 SGHNT and CDR2 YYREEE (reference sequence). The CDR3 spans 17 residues. Trimming took 2 bases from V and 3 from J, leaving 17 bases between them. The CDR3 reads CASSFGLRVMDTGELFF. The CDR3 DNA reads TGTGCCAGCAGCTTTGGGTTGAGGGTAATGGACACCGGGGAGCTGTTTTTT.

V is TRBV30 and J is TRBJ1-6, with D possibly TRBD1 on 5 matching bases. The CDR3 length is 15 residues. In germline, CDR1 is GTSNPN, CDR2 SVGIG (reference sequence). Between the trimmed V and J ends, which lost 0 bases and 8 bases, there was a span of 14 bases. The DNA of the CDR3 is TGTGCCTGGAGTGTAGTGGGGACTTTGGATTCACCCCTCCACTTT. Translated, it gives CAWSVVGTLDSPLHF.

The chain recombines TRBV7-2 with TRBJ2-7; TRBD2 agrees at 11 bases. Germline V gene data show CDR1 as SGHTA and CDR2 as FQGNSA. The CDR3 runs 15 residues. The junction had 4 bases not matched to a gene; V was cut back by 5 bases and J by 1 base. CDR3 protein: CASSELAGGSYEQYF. CDR3 in DNA: TGTGCCAGCAGCGAGTTAGCGGGAGGGTCCTACGAGCAGTACTTC.

The J gene is TRBJ2-3, the V gene TRBV28; TRBD1 matches at 7 bases. The V and J ends lost 3 bases and 0 bases, in that order; junction bases with no gene match: 15. Germline CDR1 and CDR2: MDHEN and SYDVKM. The length of the CDR3 is 19 residues. CDR3 DNA sequence: TGTGCCAGCAGTTTGCCTCCGGGACAGTACTGGGGTAGCACAGATACGCAGTATTTT. This sequence encodes CASSLPPGQYWGSTDTQYF.

The V call is TRBV19, the J call TRBJ2-2, with a tentative D call TRBD1 (6 bases). Per the germline V gene, CDR1 is LNHDA and CDR2 is SQIVND (reference sequence). V was cut by 3 bases and J by 1 base, with 9 bases left in between. CDR3 length: 15 residues. The CDR3 protein is CASSIPGQNTGELFF. The CDR3 DNA reads as TGTGCCAGTAGTATTCCGGGACAGAACACCGGGGAGCTGTTTTTT.

V and J are TRBV9 and TRBJ2-2, with TRBD2 matching over 11 bases. The CDR3 is 17 residues long. The ends lost 2 bases at V and 3 bases at J; junction bases unmatched: 6. Germline CDR1 reads SGDLS; CDR2 reads YYNGEE. This CDR3 is CASSVRSGRAHTGELFF. The CDR3 DNA is TGTGCCAGCAGCGTCCGTAGCGGGAGGGCCCACACCGGGGAGCTGTTTTTT.

This clone appeared a single time. The rearrangement links TRBV28 to TRBJ2-6; D perhaps matches TRBD1 (5 bases). CDR1 and CDR2 from the germline V gene are MDHEN and SYDVKM. V was pared by 7 bases and J by 4 bases, with 14 bases between. The CDR3 extends over 15 amino acids. The CDR3 DNA reads TGTGCCAGCAACCAAGGGGCCTCGGGGGCCAACGTCCTGACTTTC. Its protein is CASNQGASGANVLTF.

Only a few counts were recorded for this clone. This chain links TRBV10-2 with TRBJ2-7, with TRBD1 identical over 9 bases. The CDR3 covers 16 residues. V lost 6 bases and J lost 5; bases outside the gene matches: 14. CDR1 WSHSY and CDR2 SAAADI come from the germline V gene. CDR3 DNA: TGCGCCAGCAGCCATCTCAGACCGGGACAGGGTAACGAGCAGTACTTC. Its translation: CASSHLRPGQGNEQYF.

The chain combines TRBV25-1 with TRBJ1-2, with TRBD1 matching 9 bases. V was pared by 5 bases and J by 8 bases, with 12 bases of the junction left unmatched. Germline CDR1 MGHDK, CDR2 SYGVNS. The CDR3 sequence is 15 residues long. The CDR3 spells CASSFGRGTGSGYTF. The CDR3 coding sequence is TGTGCCAGCAGTTTCGGACGGGGGACAGGGTCAGGCTACACCTTC.

This clone was found a few times. The chain has TRBV11-2 and TRBJ2-5; D is ambiguous. Germline V gene data show CDR1 as SGHAT and CDR2 as FQNNGV. V dropped 1 base and J dropped 6 bases, with 12 bases sitting between them. The CDR3 runs 14 residues. The CDR3 DNA reads TGTGCCAGCAGCTTAGCGGAGACCTTAAAGACCCAGTACTTC. It codes for CASSLAETLKTQYF.

In this sample, this clone turned up a few times. The V call is TRBV7-6, the J call TRBJ2-1, with a possible D match to TRBD2 (6 bases). Germline lookup yields CDR1 SGHVS and CDR2 FNYEAQ. The V gene lost 4 bases and the J gene lost 7 bases, with 14 bases spanning the gap. This CDR3 spans 14 amino acids. Here the CDR3 reads CASSSPGGGNEQFF. CDR3 DNA: TGTGCCAGCAGCTCCCCGGGTGGGGGGAATGAGCAGTTCTTC. Combining the CDR3 with reference TRBV7-6 and TRBJ2-1 gives the whole variable domain GAGVSQSPRYKVTKRGQDVALRCDPISGHVSLYWYRQALGQGPEFLTYFNYEAQQDKSGLPNDRFSAERPEGSISTLTIQRTEQRDSAMYRCASSSPGGGNEQFFGPGTRLTVL.

The chain uses TRBV30 and TRBJ2-5, with 11 positions matching TRBD1. Germline assignment: CDR1 GTSNPN and CDR2 SVGIG (reference sequence). The CDR3 has 14 residues. After removal of 1 base from V and 7 bases from J, the junction contained 5 bases not matched to a gene. The DNA for the CDR3 is TGTGCCTGGAGTGGGACAGGGGGCTGGGCGACCCAGTACTTC. This sequence encodes CAWSGTGGWATQYF. The full variable domain, its missing parts supplied by reference TRBV30 and TRBJ2-5, is SQTIHQWPATLVQPVGSPLSLECTVEGTSNPNLYWYRQAAGRGLQLLFYSVGIGQISSEVPQNLSASRPQDRQFILSSKKLLLSDSGFYLCAWSGTGGWATQYFGPGTRLLVL.